This TCR beta chain originates from a study of blood T cells in healthy people across ages. V lost 0 bases to trimming and J lost 5 bases, with 12 bases between them. The CDR3 contains 15 residues. Germline-derived CDR1 and CDR2 are SGHTS and YDEGEE. A sample-barcoded 5' primer and a J-beta primer mix were used in a second PCR of roughly 7 to 11 cycles. TCRdb redid the calling of the 5' RACE reads with MiXCR, one entry per CDR3 protein. The table lists approximately 730,000 distinct CDR3 sequences, roughly 41% of them singletons. This clonotype was detected a few times. The rearrangement uses TRBV5-8 and TRBJ2-4, with D perhaps TRBD1 or TRBD2 (6 bases each). Sample: blood. The TCR originated in an older woman in good health. DNA for the CDR3: TGTGCCAGCAGCTTGGAAGGGGGGTACCAAAACATTCAGTACTTC. Translating gives CASSLEGGYQNIQYF.